The next 3 T cell receptor beta chains were all read from a single sample in a study of T cells after yellow fever vaccination. TCRdb re-called the 5' RACE reads through MiXCR, storing one row per CDR3 protein. The sample yields 200,000 to 300,000 distinct CDR3 sequences, more than 3.5% seen once. Sequencing was performed on PBMCs, taken 15 days after the yellow fever booster vaccination. These receptors all come from a man between 18 and 35 years old who received the YFV17D yellow fever vaccine.

This clonotype showed up many times. Written as DNA, the CDR3 is TGCGCCAGCAGCCAAGATGACAGGGCCCAGGGTGACACAGATACGCAGTATTTT. Translation gives CASSQDDRAQGDTDTQYF. The rearrangement joins TRBV4-1 to TRBJ2-3; 7 bases align to TRBD1. Germline CDR1 and CDR2: MGHRA and YSYEKL. The V gene end was trimmed by 0 bases and the J gene end by 2 bases; junction bases not matched to a gene: 11. The CDR3 is 18 amino acids.

This clonotype was counted ten times or more. The V gene is TRBV5-1, the J gene TRBJ2-1; unclear D gene. This CDR3 spans 12 amino acids. CDR1 and CDR2 (germline): SGHRS, YFSETQ. Trimming removed 3 bases from V and 7 bases from J, with 8 bases in between. The CDR3 sequence: CASSSLGNEQFF. The CDR3 nucleotides are TGCGCCAGCAGCTCACTTGGGAATGAGCAGTTCTTC.

This clonotype was counted many times. CDR3 DNA sequence: TGTGCCAGCAGCTTAACCCCAAGGGAAGAGCAGTACTTC. Amino acid sequence: CASSLTPREEQYF. J is TRBJ2-7 and V is TRBV7-3; D gene ambiguous. Germline values: CDR1 SGHTA, CDR2 FQGTGA. Trimming took 0 bases from V and 7 from J, leaving 10 bases between them. CDR3 length equals 13 residues.